The following is a TCR beta chain sequence with its context. Its matching antigen is unknown. An end of the junction differs from the germline gene, which may be a read error. The sample originates from a study of blood T cells in healthy people across ages. Every donor provided 7.5 to 10 milliliters of peripheral blood. Study-wide results and caveats: Estimates based on one million T cells were treated as lower bounds.

Next came a second PCR, run for about 6 to 11 cycles, which used a sample-barcoded 5' primer along with a J-beta primer mix. TCRdb called the 5' RACE reads again in MiXCR, with one record for every CDR3 protein. Of 850,000 to 1,000,000 distinct CDR3 sequences in the sample, roughly 50% are singletons; the top ten hold 13%. Germline V gene lookup returns CDR1 DFQATT and CDR2 SNEGSKA (reference sequence). This CDR3 comprises 12 residues. This sequence was found in a man aged 30 to 39 in good health. The specimen sequenced was blood. The rearrangement joins TRBV20-1 to TRBJ1-1; possible D gene TRBD1, 6 bases. CDR3 sequence reads: CSAPGQNTETFF. DNA of the CDR3: TGCAGTGCCCCTGGACAGAACACTGAAACTTTCTTT.